This TCR beta chain originates from a study of blood T cell repertoires in COVID-19. Study-wide context: Spain, Italy and the United States supplied samples that represented acute and convalescent COVID-19.

The authors' processing: Counts of nucleated cells, estimated from reference gene primer amplification, were obtained. Method: immunoSEQ multiplex PCR; TCRdb's copy keeps in-frame clones and lacks some. The DNA gave D and trimming, while V, J and clone size come from that table. The repertoire holds about 230,000 clones, with roughly 82% as singletons. Germline CDR1 is KGHDR and CDR2 is SFDVKD. The CDR3 sequence is 17 residues long. Trimming cost V 4 bases and J 5 bases; bases outside gene matches: 12. This chain links TRBV24-1 with TRBJ2-2; TRBD1 agrees at 7 bases. The receptor's source is a man aged 35 to 55 who had recovered from COVID-19. Sequences were obtained from peripheral blood. The CDR3 DNA reads TGTGCCACCAGTGACCAGAGGACAGGTGCTAGTACCGGGGAGCTGTTTTTT. It translates to CATSDQRTGASTGELFF.